This record looks at one T cell receptor (beta chain) sequence and its context. The antigen is undetermined. The sample is drawn from a study of cytomegalovirus exposure and HLA in healthy donors. Whole-study context: A subsequent analysis reported that the 110 or so validation repertoires were produced on the same platform that had also been used for the roughly 700 first-cohort repertoires.

TCRdb's table, derived via immunoSEQ multiplex PCR, lists solely in-frame clones and lacks some. The sample has around 300,000 clones, approximately 91% seen once. General study points: A classifier reportedly called cytomegalovirus status with high sensitivity and specificity. A few CMV-associated chains proved CMV antigen-specific in vitro.

The receptor was derived from a young man in good health and CMV-seronegative. Sequenced sample: PBMCs.

CDR3 bases: TGTGCCAGCAGCTACAGGGGACGGACTGAAGCTTTCTTT. This gives the protein CASSYRGRTEAFF. V and J are TRBV7-2 and TRBJ1-1; TRBD1 agrees at 7 bases. From germline, CDR1 is SGHTA and CDR2 FQGNSA. The CDR3 is made up of 13 amino acids. With V trimmed by 4 bases and J by 5 bases, 4 bases remained unmatched.